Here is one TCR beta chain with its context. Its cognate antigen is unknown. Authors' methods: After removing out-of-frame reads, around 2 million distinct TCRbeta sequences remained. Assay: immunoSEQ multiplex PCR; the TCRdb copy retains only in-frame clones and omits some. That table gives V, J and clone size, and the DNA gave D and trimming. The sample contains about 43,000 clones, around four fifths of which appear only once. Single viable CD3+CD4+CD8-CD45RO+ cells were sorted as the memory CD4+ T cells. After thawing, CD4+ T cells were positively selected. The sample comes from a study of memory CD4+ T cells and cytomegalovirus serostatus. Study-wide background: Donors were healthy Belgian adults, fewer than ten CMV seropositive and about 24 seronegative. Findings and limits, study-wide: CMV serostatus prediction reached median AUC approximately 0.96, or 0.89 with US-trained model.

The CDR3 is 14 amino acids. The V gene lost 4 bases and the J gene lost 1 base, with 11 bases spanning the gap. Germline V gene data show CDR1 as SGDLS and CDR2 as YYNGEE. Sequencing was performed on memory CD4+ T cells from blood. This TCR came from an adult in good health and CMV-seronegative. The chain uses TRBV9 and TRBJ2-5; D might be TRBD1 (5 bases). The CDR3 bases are TGTGCCAGCAGCCCCCGACAGACCCAAGAGACCCAGTACTTC. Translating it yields CASSPRQTQETQYF.